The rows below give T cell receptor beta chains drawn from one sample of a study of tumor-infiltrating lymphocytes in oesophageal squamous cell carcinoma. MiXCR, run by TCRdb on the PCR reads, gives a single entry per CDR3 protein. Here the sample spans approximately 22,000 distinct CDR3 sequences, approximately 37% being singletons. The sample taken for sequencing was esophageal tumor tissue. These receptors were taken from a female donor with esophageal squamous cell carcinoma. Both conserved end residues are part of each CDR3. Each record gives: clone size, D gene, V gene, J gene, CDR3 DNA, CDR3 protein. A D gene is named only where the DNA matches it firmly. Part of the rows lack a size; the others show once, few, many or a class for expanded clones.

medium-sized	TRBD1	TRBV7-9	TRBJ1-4	TGTGCCAGCAGCGAGGACAGGCCTCAGGTTGAAAAACTGTTTTTT	CASSEDRPQVEKLFF
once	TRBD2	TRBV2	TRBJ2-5	TGTGCCAGCAGCTCGGGAGGGGCCGGGGAGACCCAGTACTTC	CASSSGGAGETQYF
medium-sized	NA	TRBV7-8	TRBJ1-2	TGTGCCAGCAGCTTAGGCCCTTGGGGCTACACCTTC	CASSLGPWGYTF
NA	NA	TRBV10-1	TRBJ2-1	TGCGCCAGCAGTGAAAGCGGGTCATACAATGAGCAGTTCTTC	CASSESGSYNEQFF
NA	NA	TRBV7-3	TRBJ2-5	TGTGCCAGCAGTACGGGGGAGACCCAGTACTTC	CASSTGETQYF
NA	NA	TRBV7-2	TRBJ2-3	TGTGCCAGCAGCTTGGGGAATTCACCCCTCCACTTC	CASSLGNSPLHF
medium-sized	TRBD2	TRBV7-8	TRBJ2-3	TGTGCCAGCAGCCTCGGGACTAGCGGGCGGAAGACAGATACGCAGTATTTT	CASSLGTSGRKTDTQYF
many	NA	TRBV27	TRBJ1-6	TGTGCCAGCAGCACTCGGCGAAGGGGGGGGGGCGCATCCTATAATTCACCCCTCCACTTT	CASSTRRRGGGASYNSPLHF
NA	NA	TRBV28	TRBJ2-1	TGTGCCAGCAGTTTGGGGGGGGAGGGGGGCTCCTACAATGAGCAGTTCTTC	CASSLGGEGGSYNEQFF
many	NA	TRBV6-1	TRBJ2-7	TGTGCCACCCAAGGCCGAGGCAGGGCTTACGAGCAGTACTTC	CATQGRGRAYEQYF
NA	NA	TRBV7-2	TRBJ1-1	TGTGCCAGCAGTTCTTATGGGGGGGCTAGCACTGAAGCTTTCTTT	CASSSYGGASTEAFF
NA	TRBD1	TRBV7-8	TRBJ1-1	TGTGCCAGCAGCTTCCGGGACAGGGGCTCCCCTGAAGCTTTCTTT	CASSFRDRGSPEAFF
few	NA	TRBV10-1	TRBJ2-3	TGCGCCAGCACCCAGACAGTCTCCGGGGAGCTGTATTTT	CASTQTVSGELYF
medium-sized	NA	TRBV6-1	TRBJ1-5	TGTGCCAGCAGTGAAGCGGGAAACAATCAGCCCCAGCATTTT	CASSEAGNNQPQHF
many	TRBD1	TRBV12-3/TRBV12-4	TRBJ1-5	TGTGCCAGCAGCTCACAGGGGAGCAATCAGCCCCAGCATTTT	CASSSQGSNQPQHF
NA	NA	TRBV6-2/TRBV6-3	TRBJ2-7	TGTGCCAGTAACCCGGGACCCCAAAAATACGAGCAGTACTTC	CASNPGPQKYEQYF
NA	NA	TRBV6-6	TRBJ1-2	TGTGCCAGCACCTTCGGGGGGAACTATGGCTACACCTTC	CASTFGGNYGYTF
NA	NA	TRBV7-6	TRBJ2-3	TGTGCCAGCAGCTTGGCAGGGAGCACAGATACGCAGTATTTT	CASSLAGSTDTQYF
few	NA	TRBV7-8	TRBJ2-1	TGTGCCAGCAGCTCTGGGCGACTAAGCTCCAATGAGCAGTTCTTC	CASSSGRLSSNEQFF
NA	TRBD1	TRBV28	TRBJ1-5	TGTGCCAGCAGGTACGACAGGGTGCAGCCCCAGCATTTT	CASRYDRVQPQHF
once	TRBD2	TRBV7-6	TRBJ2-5	TGTGCCAGCAGCTTAGCGGGGCGGGGGCAAGAGACCCAGTACTTC	CASSLAGRGQETQYF
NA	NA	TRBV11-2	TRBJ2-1	TGTGCCAGCAGCTTCGGTATAAATGAGCAGTTCTTC	CASSFGINEQFF
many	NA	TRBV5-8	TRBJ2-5	TGTGCCAGCAGCTTGACTGAGACCCAGTACTTC	CASSLTETQYF
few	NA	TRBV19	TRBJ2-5	TGTGCCAGTAGTATAGTTCGGGGTGAGACCCAGTACTTC	CASSIVRGETQYF
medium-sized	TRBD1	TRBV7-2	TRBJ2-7	TGTGCCAGCAGCGGGGACAGGGACCGTTCACCCCTCCACTTC	CASSGDRDRSPLHF
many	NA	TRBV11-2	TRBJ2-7	TGTGCCAGCAGCCTCTCTCCGGGTAGCTCCTACAATGAGCAGTACTTC	CASSLSPGSSYNEQYF